The rows below give T cell receptor beta chains drawn from one sample of a study of post-analysis software for immune sequencing data. TCRdb itself ran the PCR reads through MiXCR, one entry per CDR3 protein. The data show around 180,000 distinct CDR3 sequences, with around 30% seen just once and about 1.6% held by the top ten. Sequenced material: blood. The receptor source for this set is a girl aged 5-17 years with multiple sclerosis. The CDR3 runs from the conserved cysteine through the conserved F or W. Fields, in order: clone size, D gene, CDR3 length, V gene, J gene, CDR3 protein, CDR3 DNA. A D gene is named only where the DNA matches it firmly. Only some rows state a clone size, as once, few, many or a class for expanded clones.

>few|TRBD1|14|TRBV3-1|TRBJ2-7
CASSYRTGSYEQYF
TGTGCCAGCAGCTATCGGACAGGTTCCTACGAGCAGTACTTC
>many|TRBD2|17|TRBV4-2|TRBJ2-1
CASSRRGVGLQENEQFF
TGTGCCAGCAGCAGACGGGGAGTGGGACTACAGGAAAATGAGCAGTTCTTC
>many|TRBD2|17|TRBV6-6|TRBJ2-3
CASSYPASGRYTDTQYF
TGTGCCAGCAGTTACCCGGCTAGCGGTCGATACACAGATACGCAGTATTTT
>many|TRBD2|14|TRBV5-1|TRBJ2-3
CASSFGGRTDTQYF
TGCGCCAGCAGCTTCGGCGGGAGAACAGATACGCAGTATTTT
>many|NA|12|TRBV5-1|TRBJ2-7
CASSTDNYEQYF
TGCGCCAGCAGCACCGACAACTACGAGCAGTACTTC
>many|TRBD2|18|TRBV20-1|TRBJ2-1
CSARYRLAAASSYNEQFF
TGCAGTGCTAGGTACAGACTAGCGGCTGCGAGCTCCTACAATGAGCAGTTCTTC
>few|NA|16|TRBV5-1|TRBJ2-5
CASSLGGHPLGEAQYF
TGCGCCAGCAGCTTGGGCGGACACCCTCTCGGGGAGGCCCAGTACTTC
>few|NA|13|TRBV15|TRBJ1-2
CATSRALGDGYTF
TGTGCCACCAGCAGAGCTCTGGGGGATGGCTACACCTTC
>many|NA|15|TRBV7-9|TRBJ2-5
CASRSAEGRQETQYF
TGTGCCAGCAGGTCGGCGGAGGGGAGACAAGAGACCCAGTACTTC
>many|NA|14|TRBV27|TRBJ1-2
CASSLSRPNQGYTF
TGTGCCAGCAGTTTATCTCGTCCAAACCAGGGCTACACCTTC
>NA|TRBD2|16|TRBV20-1|TRBJ2-7
CSARESGRGSIYEQYF
TGCAGTGCTAGAGAAAGCGGGAGAGGTTCCATCTACGAGCAGTACTTC
>many|NA|17|TRBV15|TRBJ2-6
CATSSGQFRSGANVLTF
TGTGCCACCAGCAGCGGACAGTTCCGCTCTGGGGCCAACGTCCTGACTTTC